This T cell receptor (beta chain) was retrieved from a study of cytomegalovirus exposure and HLA in healthy donors. PCR was performed using 60 Vbeta and 13 Jbeta primers. The table came from immunoSEQ multiplex PCR; TCRdb's copy has only in-frame clones and leaves some out. The repertoire holds about 200,000 clones, 82% seen once, with about 6.1% in the top ten. Only a few counts were recorded for this clone. Material for sequencing was PBMCs. The receptor comes from a man aged 35-49 years in good health and CMV-seropositive.

The CDR3 nucleotides are TGTGCCAGCAGTTTTACGGCACAGGGTTCGGGAAACACCATATATTTT. It is translated as CASSFTAQGSGNTIYF. The genes are TRBV6-6 and TRBJ1-3, with a weak D call TRBD1 (6 bases). Trimming took off 4 bases at V and 4 bases at J, with 17 bases between the two ends. The CDR3 contains 16 residues. The germline V gene encodes CDR1 MNHNY and CDR2 SVGAGI (reference sequence).